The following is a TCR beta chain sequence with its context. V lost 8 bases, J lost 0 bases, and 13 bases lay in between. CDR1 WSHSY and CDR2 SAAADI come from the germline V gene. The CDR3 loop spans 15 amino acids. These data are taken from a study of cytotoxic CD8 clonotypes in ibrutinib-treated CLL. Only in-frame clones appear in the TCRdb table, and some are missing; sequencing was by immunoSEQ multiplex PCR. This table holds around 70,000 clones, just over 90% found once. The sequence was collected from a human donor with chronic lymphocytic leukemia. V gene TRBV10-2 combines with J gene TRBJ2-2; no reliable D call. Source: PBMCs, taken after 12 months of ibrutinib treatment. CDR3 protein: CASVLRIANTGELFF. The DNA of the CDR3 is TGCGCCAGCGTGCTGCGGATCGCGAACACCGGGGAGCTGTTTTTT.